One and the same sample provided the 24 T cell receptor beta chains below, sequenced in a study of T cell changes during pregnancy in multiple sclerosis. Produced via immunoSEQ multiplex PCR; TCRdb's table is partial and in-frame only. The sample records 60,000 to 75,000 clones, roughly 92% being singletons. The input for sequencing was peripheral blood, taken in the second trimester of pregnancy. The source of these receptors is a female donor with multiple sclerosis, enrolled in a pregnancy study.

The rearrangement joins TRBV5-1 to TRBJ1-1; D unclear. This CDR3 region has 12 residues. The V gene's germline CDR1 is SGHRS and CDR2 YFSETQ. V was cut by 1 base and J by 5 bases, with 6 bases left in between. DNA for the CDR3: TGCGCCAGCAGCTTGTCGGGGACTGAAGCTTTCTTT. This gives the protein CASSLSGTEAFF.

V gene TRBV7-3 combines with J gene TRBJ2-7; D may be TRBD1 (5 bases). Germline V CDR1 and CDR2: SGHTA, FQGTGA. V was cut by 5 bases and J by 5 bases, with 22 bases left in between. CDR3 size: 16 residues. The DNA of the CDR3 is TGTGCCAGCAGCGAGAGGATAGGGGCCCACGTGAACGAGCAGTACTTC. It translates to CASSERIGAHVNEQYF.

The chain employs TRBV19 and TRBJ1-1; 8 positions agree with TRBD1. V lost 9 bases to trimming and J lost 10 bases; unmatched junction nucleotides: 16. CDR1 and CDR2 (germline): LNHDA, SQIVND (reference sequence). CDR3 length equals 14 residues. CDR3: CASTTRGLERLAFF. The CDR3 DNA is TGTGCCAGCACCACCAGGGGGCTTGAACGGTTAGCTTTCTTT.

The V gene is TRBV4-1, the J gene TRBJ1-1, with TRBD1 as a possible D gene (6 bases). The V and J ends lost 1 base and 2 bases respectively, with 14 bases between them. The length of the CDR3 is 16 residues. Germline CDR1 reads MGHRA; CDR2 reads YSYEKL. CDR3 DNA: TGCGCCAGCAGCCAAGTGTCAGGGGTTTTAAACACTGAAGCTTTCTTT. Translated: CASSQVSGVLNTEAFF.

V is TRBV19 and J is TRBJ2-7, with TRBD1 matching over 8 bases. From germline, CDR1 is LNHDA and CDR2 SQIVND (reference sequence). The CDR3 sequence is 14 residues long. Unmatched junction bases numbered 5, after V lost 5 bases and J lost 2 bases. CDR3 residues: CASSPWDRPYEQYF. CDR3 nucleotides: TGTGCCAGTAGTCCCTGGGACAGGCCCTACGAGCAGTACTTC. Supplemented by reference TRBV19 and TRBJ2-7, the full variable domain reads DGGITQSPKYLFRKEGQNVTLSCEQNLNHDAMYWYRQDPGQGLRLIYYSQIVNDFQKGDIAEGYSVSREKKESFPLTVTSAQKNPTAFYLCASSPWDRPYEQYFGPGTRLTVT.

In the case of this clone: Within the sample, other DNA sequences also encode this same CDR3. The chain links TRBV6-4 to TRBJ2-3; 12 bases align to TRBD2. CDR1 and CDR2 (germline): MRHNA, SNTAGT. The CDR3 covers 14 residues. J was trimmed by 5 bases and V by 3 bases; bases with no gene match: 0. DNA of the CDR3: TGTGCCAGCAGTGAACTAGCGGGGGGAGATACGCAGTATTTT. Protein sequence: CASSELAGGDTQYF.

The chain combines TRBV28 with TRBJ2-7, with D perhaps matching TRBD1 (6 bases). V shed 7 bases and J shed 4 bases, with 17 bases lying between them. The CDR3 loop spans 14 amino acids. Looked up from germline, CDR1 is MDHEN and CDR2 is SYDVKM. This chain's CDR3 is CASTVGTYPYEQYF. CDR3 DNA sequence: TGTGCCAGCACCGTAGGGACATACCCTTACGAGCAGTACTTC.

This clone was seen only once. This specimen includes other DNA sequences encoding the same CDR3. The CDR3 DNA sequence: TGTGCCAGCAGCTTGGAAGCGGGGGGGAGGGCAGATACGCAGTATTTT. This codes for CASSLEAGGRADTQYF. The chain combines TRBV7-3 with TRBJ2-3, with 10 bases fitting TRBD2. This CDR3 region has 16 residues. Germline CDR1 is SGHTA and CDR2 is FQGTGA. V lost 3 bases and J lost 4; bases outside the gene matches: 7.

The V and J genes are TRBV29-1 and TRBJ2-7, with 7 positions matching TRBD2. J gave up 6 bases and V 6 bases, and 11 bases lay outside the gene matches. The CDR3 covers 13 residues. Germline V gives CDR1 SQVTM, CDR2 ANQGSEA. CDR3 bases: TGCAGCGTCCGCGGCGGGAGTCTCTTCGAGCAGTACTTC. It yields the protein CSVRGGSLFEQYF.

V usage is TRBV19 and J usage is TRBJ1-1, with TRBD1 identical over 9 bases. The V segment lost 6 bases and the J segment 0 bases; nucleotides outside the gene matches: 8. The CDR3 has 16 amino acids. Germline CDR1 LNHDA, CDR2 SQIVND (reference sequence). CDR3 sequence: CASRSHRGRVNTEAFF. For the CDR3, the DNA is TGTGCCAGTAGGAGCCACAGGGGGCGCGTGAACACTGAAGCTTTCTTT. The full variable domain, completed using reference TRBV19 and TRBJ1-1, is DGGITQSPKYLFRKEGQNVTLSCEQNLNHDAMYWYRQDPGQGLRLIYYSQIVNDFQKGDIAEGYSVSREKKESFPLTVTSAQKNPTAFYLCASRSHRGRVNTEAFFGQGTRLTVV.

The genes are TRBV5-1 and TRBJ2-2; weak D call: TRBD1 (5 bases). V dropped 4 bases and J dropped 1 base, with 8 bases sitting between them. CDR3 length: 14 amino acids. Germline assignment: CDR1 SGHRS and CDR2 YFSETQ. The CDR3 DNA is TGCGCCAGCAGCAGTGGACAGAACACCGGGGAGCTGTTTTTT. Translated, it gives CASSSGQNTGELFF.

The chain links TRBV11-2 to TRBJ2-7, with D possibly being TRBD1 (5 bases). Germline V CDR1 and CDR2: SGHAT, FQNNGV. CDR3 length: 12 residues. Deletions cut 4 bases from V and 11 bases from J, with 15 bases between. The CDR3 nucleotides read TGTGCCAGCAGCTCCTACGTGACCAGGGAGTACTTC. Translated, it gives CASSSYVTREYF.

The rearrangement joins TRBV7-9 to TRBJ2-3, with a tentative D call TRBD2 (5 bases). V was trimmed by 2 bases and J by 4 bases, leaving 13 bases between them. This CDR3 is built from 15 residues. Germline-derived CDR1 and CDR2 are SEHNR and FQNEAQ (reference sequence). This CDR3 is CASSLKLATSDTQYF. The DNA of the CDR3 is TGTGCCAGCAGCTTAAAGTTAGCGACGTCAGATACGCAGTATTTT.

V gene TRBV28 combines with J gene TRBJ1-2; D is ambiguous. This CDR3 region has 12 residues. V was trimmed by 3 bases and J by 6 bases, leaving 8 bases between them. Germline-derived CDR1 and CDR2 are MDHEN and SYDVKM. The DNA for the CDR3 is TGTGCCAGCAGTTTGACGGGAAATGGCTACACCTTC. This encodes CASSLTGNGYTF.

This chain joins TRBV15 and TRBJ2-5, with a weak D call TRBD1 (6 bases). Trimming took 1 base from V and 2 from J, leaving 11 bases between them. This CDR3 contains 15 residues. Germline V gives CDR1 LNHNV, CDR2 YYDKDF (reference sequence). The CDR3 DNA reads as TGTGCCACCAGCAGAGGAGGACAGCTACAAGAGACCCAGTACTTC. It specifies CATSRGGQLQETQYF. Supplemented by reference TRBV15 and TRBJ2-5, the full variable domain reads DAMVIQNPRYQVTQFGKPVTLSCSQTLNHNVMYWYQQKSSQAPKLLFHYYDKDFNNEADTPDNFQSRRPNTSFCFLDIRSPGLGDTAMYLCATSRGGQLQETQYFGPGTRLLVL.

The chain employs TRBV6-5 and TRBJ2-2, with no clear D. In germline, CDR1 is MNHEY, CDR2 SVGAGI. This CDR3 is built from 13 residues. Trimming took 2 bases from V and 6 from J, leaving 7 bases between them. CDR3 coding DNA: TGTGCCAGCAGTTACGTATCCGCCGGGGAGCTGTTTTTT. This codes for CASSYVSAGELFF.

The rearrangement joins TRBV29-1 to TRBJ2-1; TRBD2 agrees at 9 bases. The CDR3 covers 14 residues. The germline V gene encodes CDR1 SQVTM and CDR2 ANQGSEA. With 3 bases clipped from V and 6 bases from J, the junction kept 6 bases outside the gene matches. The CDR3 protein is CSVETGTSPNEQFF. DNA for the CDR3: TGCAGCGTTGAGACCGGGACTAGCCCCAATGAGCAGTTCTTC.

The chain uses TRBV5-4 and TRBJ1-1; possibly TRBD1 for D (5 bases). V lost 1 base to trimming and J lost 6 bases, with 13 bases between them. Germline loops: CDR1 SGHNT, CDR2 YYREEE (reference sequence). The CDR3 length is 14 residues. The CDR3 region has the DNA TGTGCCAGCAGCTTGTTTGGGCCAGGGCCTGAAGCTTTCTTT. Residues: CASSLFGPGPEAFF.

The chain carries TRBV6-1 and TRBJ2-1; 10 nucleotides align to TRBD2. Germline V gene sequence: CDR1 MNHNS, CDR2 SASEGT. CDR3 length equals 16 residues. J lost 1 base, V lost 3 bases, and 3 bases had no gene match. The CDR3 DNA follows: TGTGCCAGCAGTGAGGATAGCGGGGGGTCCTACAATGAGCAGTTCTTC. It specifies CASSEDSGGSYNEQFF.

The chain is built from TRBV11-1 and TRBJ2-3, with D unresolved. V shed 5 bases and J shed 4 bases, with 13 bases lying between them. In germline, CDR1 is SGHAT, CDR2 FQDESV (reference sequence). The CDR3 is 14 residues long. The CDR3 DNA is TGTGCCAGCAGCCCCGAGGCGCGGCCAGATACGCAGTATTTT. This codes for CASSPEARPDTQYF. Drawing the rest from reference TRBV11-1 and TRBJ2-3, the complete variable domain is EAEVAQSPRYKITEKSQAVAFWCDPISGHATLYWYRQILGQGPELLVQFQDESVVDDSQLPKDRFSAERLKGVDSTLKIQPAELGDSAMYLCASSPEARPDTQYFGPGTRLTVL.

This chain connects TRBV15 to TRBJ2-1; 7 bases align to TRBD1. The CDR3 extends over 16 amino acids. Losses at the gene ends were 0 bases for V and 0 bases for J; bases not matched to a gene: 2. CDR1 is LNHNV and CDR2 is YYDKDF in the germline V gene (reference sequence). The CDR3 region is CATSRDHRGSYNEQFF. CDR3 nucleotide sequence: TGTGCCACCAGCAGAGATCACAGGGGCTCCTACAATGAGCAGTTCTTC.

The rearrangement joins TRBV7-3 to TRBJ1-1; D may be TRBD1 (5 bases). Germline V gives CDR1 SGHTA, CDR2 FQGTGA. Trimming left V 2 bases short and J 1 base short, with 14 bases between. The CDR3 has 16 amino acids. The CDR3 loop reads CASSLQGTGENTEAFF. Written as DNA, the CDR3 is TGTGCCAGCAGCTTACAGGGAACGGGGGAGAACACTGAAGCTTTCTTT.

The rearrangement uses TRBV7-3 and TRBJ2-1, with 8 bases that match TRBD2. With 1 base clipped from V and 2 bases from J, the junction kept 1 base outside the gene matches. Germline CDR1 and CDR2: SGHTA and FQGTGA. The CDR3 runs 15 residues. This CDR3 is CASSLIAGPYNEQFF. DNA of the CDR3: TGTGCCAGCAGCTTAATAGCGGGGCCCTACAATGAGCAGTTCTTC.

The chain recombines TRBV9 with TRBJ1-2; 7 nucleotides match TRBD1. This CDR3 region has 17 residues. V shed 4 bases and J 7 bases; nucleotides not matched to a gene: 19. CDR1 is SGDLS, CDR2 YYNGEE, per germline. CDR3 sequence (DNA): TGTGCCAGCAGCCCCTCGTTGACAGGGTCACTACTCGGTGGCTACACCTTC. Protein: CASSPSLTGSLLGGYTF. The full variable domain, rest sourced from reference TRBV9 and TRBJ1-2, is DSGVTQTPKHLITATGQRVTLRCSPRSGDLSVYWYQQSLDQGLQFLIQYYNGEERAKGNILERFSAQQFPDLHSELNLSSLELGDSALYFCASSPSLTGSLLGGYTFGSGTRLTVV.